A selection of T cell receptor beta chains follows, all from one sample in a study of response to subunit inactivated influenza vaccine. MiXCR, run by TCRdb on the RT-PCR reads, gives a single entry per CDR3 protein. The sample consists of around 480,000 distinct CDR3 sequences, more than 15% of them appearing once. The sequenced sample was CD4+ T cells sorted from PBMCs, obtained around 25 months after vaccination. All receptors come from a man in his fifties or sixties who received an inactivated influenza vaccine. The CDR3 runs from the conserved cysteine through the conserved F or W. The order of the fields is D gene, V gene, clone size, J gene, CDR3 protein, CDR3 DNA. D genes are given only for firm matches. Clone size appears in some rows only: once, few, many, or a class for an expanded clone.

>-|TRBV28|few|TRBJ2-3
CAAVGTNTDTQYF
TGTGCCGCCGTGGGTACCAACACAGATACGCAGTATTTT
>-|TRBV10-3|many|TRBJ2-7
CAISESRDSYEQYF
TGTGCCATCAGTGAGTCAAGAGACTCCTACGAGCAGTACTTC
>TRBD1|TRBV7-9|-|TRBJ1-1
CASSQQGGVAFF
TGTGCCAGCAGCCAACAGGGGGGTGTGGCTTTCTTT
>TRBD1|TRBV5-1|few|TRBJ1-1
CASSLVLDRGKAFF
TGCGCCAGCAGCTTGGTTCTCGACAGGGGAAAAGCTTTCTTT
>-|TRBV6-1|-|TRBJ2-1
CASSARSFYNEQFF
TGTGCCAGCAGTGCTAGATCCTTCTACAATGAGCAGTTCTTC
>-|TRBV20-1|-|TRBJ1-6
CSAREVNNSPLHF
TGCAGTGCTAGAGAGGTGAATAATTCACCCCTCCACTTT
>-|TRBV12-3/TRBV12-4|few|TRBJ2-7
CASSLAQYRGYYEQYF
TGTGCCAGCAGTTTAGCGCAGTACCGGGGGTATTACGAGCAGTACTTC
>TRBD2|TRBV7-2|-|TRBJ2-1
CASSLLRGGDHNEQFF
TGTGCCAGCAGCTTACTCCGCGGGGGGGACCACAATGAGCAGTTCTTC
>-|TRBV18|few|TRBJ1-2
CASSLTARYGYTF
TGTGCCAGCTCCCTGACAGCACGCTATGGCTACACCTTC
>TRBD1|TRBV27|few|TRBJ2-7
CASRRTGDYEQYF
TGTGCCAGCAGGCGGACAGGGGACTACGAGCAGTACTTC
>-|TRBV10-3|few|TRBJ2-2
CAISGGRGTGGELFF
TGTGCCATCAGTGGCGGCAGGGGGACTGGCGGGGAGCTGTTTTTT
>-|TRBV2|many|TRBJ1-1
CASSETRVLGIGAFF
TGTGCCAGCAGTGAAACCCGGGTCTTGGGCATCGGAGCTTTCTTT
>TRBD1|TRBV20-1|-|TRBJ2-7
CSASLRGSYEQYF
TGCAGTGCTAGCCTCAGGGGGAGCTACGAGCAGTACTTC
>-|TRBV5-1|-|TRBJ2-2
CASRPDANTGELFF
TGCGCCAGCAGGCCCGACGCGAACACCGGGGAGCTGTTTTTT
>-|TRBV18|once|TRBJ2-3
CASSPLGPSTDTQYF
TGTGCCAGCTCACCGTTGGGACCATCCACAGATACGCAGTATTTT
>TRBD2|TRBV4-3|few|TRBJ2-1
CASSRRLAENYNEQFF
TGCGCCAGCAGCCGGCGACTAGCGGAGAACTACAATGAGCAGTTCTTC
>TRBD2|TRBV20-1|once|TRBJ2-7
CSARTSGAAYEQYF
TGCAGTGCTAGGACTAGCGGGGCAGCCTACGAGCAGTACTTC
>-|TRBV12-3/TRBV12-4|few|TRBJ2-3
CASSIQGLTVADTQYF
TGTGCCAGCAGTATCCAGGGGCTTACTGTGGCAGATACGCAGTATTTT
>-|TRBV5-6|-|TRBJ1-1
CASSLPVMNTEAFF
TGTGCCAGCAGCTTGCCTGTTATGAACACTGAAGCTTTCTTT
>TRBD2|TRBV18|few|TRBJ2-7
CASSPITSGISYEQYF
TGTGCCAGCTCACCAATTACTAGCGGAATTTCCTACGAGCAGTACTTC
>-|TRBV6-6|many|TRBJ2-5
CASRRDGQETQYF
TGTGCCAGCAGACGGGACGGCCAAGAGACCCAGTACTTC
>TRBD2|TRBV6-5|-|TRBJ2-7
CASSSRGLAGGSYEQYF
TGTGCCAGCAGTTCCCGGGGACTAGCGGGAGGGTCCTACGAGCAGTACTTC
>-|TRBV20-1|few|TRBJ1-5
CSARTASSAQHF
TGCAGTGCTAGAACGGCGTCATCGGCCCAGCATTTT
>-|TRBV15|few|TRBJ2-3
CATSQGGAASTDTQYF
TGTGCCACCAGTCAGGGGGGGGCCGCTAGCACAGATACGCAGTATTTT
>-|TRBV4-2|few|TRBJ2-3
CASSQDLSTTDTQYF
TGTGCCAGCAGCCAAGATCTATCCACCACAGATACGCAGTATTTT
>-|TRBV12-3/TRBV12-4|few|TRBJ1-4
CASSSSGWATKLFF
TGTGCCAGCAGTTCGTCAGGGTGGGCCACAAAACTGTTTTTT
>-|TRBV29-1|-|TRBJ1-1
CSVQTVPGTEAFF
TGCAGCGTCCAAACCGTTCCGGGGACTGAAGCTTTCTTT
>-|TRBV20-1|-|TRBJ2-1
CSAAARTGEGYNEQFF
TGCAGTGCCGCCGCCCGGACGGGAGAGGGTTACAATGAGCAGTTCTTC
>-|TRBV7-9|few|TRBJ2-5
CASSLAHSSLETQYF
TGTGCCAGCAGCTTAGCCCACTCTTCCCTAGAGACCCAGTACTTC
>TRBD2|TRBV18|-|TRBJ2-1
CASSTTSGGPYNEQFF
TGTGCCAGCTCAACGACTAGCGGGGGACCTTACAATGAGCAGTTCTTC
>-|TRBV23-1|-|TRBJ2-7
CASSQSIEGTYYEQYF
TGCGCCAGCAGTCAATCGATTGAGGGCACTTACTACGAGCAGTACTTC
>-|TRBV6-1|-|TRBJ1-1
CASHRDKMNTEAFF
TGTGCCAGCCATAGGGACAAGATGAACACTGAAGCTTTCTTT
>-|TRBV6-2/TRBV6-3|few|TRBJ2-7
CASKENEQYF
TGTGCCAGCAAAGAAAACGAGCAGTACTTC
>-|TRBV12-3/TRBV12-4|many|TRBJ1-5
CASKDQPNQPQHF
TGTGCCAGCAAGGACCAGCCAAATCAGCCCCAGCATTTT
>TRBD1|TRBV6-1|-|TRBJ2-4
CASSQDRIENIQYF
TGTGCCAGCAGCCAGGACAGGATTGAAAACATTCAGTACTTC
>-|TRBV19|few|TRBJ2-7
CASSAGAVSYEQYF
TGTGCCAGTAGTGCAGGGGCCGTGTCCTACGAGCAGTACTTC
>-|TRBV14|few|TRBJ2-2
CASSQYEAGELFF
TGTGCCAGCAGCCAATACGAGGCCGGGGAGCTGTTTTTT
>TRBD2|TRBV10-3|-|TRBJ2-7
CAISAEAGNEQYF
TGTGCCATCAGTGCCGAAGCGGGAAACGAGCAGTACTTC
>-|TRBV11-2|-|TRBJ2-1
CASSLIVSSRGNEQFF
TGTGCCAGCAGCTTAATCGTCTCTAGTCGGGGCAATGAGCAGTTCTTC
>TRBD2|TRBV20-1|-|TRBJ2-1
CSARTSGALSYNEQFF
TGCAGTGCTAGGACTAGCGGGGCGCTCTCCTACAATGAGCAGTTCTTC
>-|TRBV7-8|-|TRBJ2-2
CASSFGSEGGELFF
TGTGCCAGCAGCTTTGGAAGCGAGGGCGGGGAGCTGTTTTTT
>-|TRBV6-5|few|TRBJ1-1
CASGSGVLAFF
TGTGCCAGCGGGAGCGGAGTTTTGGCTTTCTTT
>TRBD1|TRBV20-1|once|TRBJ1-4
CSARNPQIRDRDLELGEKLFF
TGCAGTGCTAGAAACCCGCAGATTCGGGACAGGGATTTGGAATTAGGTGAAAAACTGTTTTTT
>TRBD2|TRBV12-3/TRBV12-4|few|TRBJ2-3
CASSSSSGASTDTQYF
TGTGCCAGCAGTTCCAGCAGCGGGGCTAGCACAGATACGCAGTATTTT
>-|TRBV5-1|few|TRBJ2-2
CASSLRLTKNTGELFF
TGCGCCAGCAGCTTGAGGCTAACCAAGAACACCGGGGAGCTGTTTTTT
>TRBD1|TRBV7-9|once|TRBJ2-5
CASSLATGVATQYF
TGTGCCAGCAGCTTAGCTACAGGGGTGGCGACCCAGTACTTC
>-|TRBV4-1|few|TRBJ2-1
CASSQASIWPPGNEQFF
TGCGCCAGCAGCCAAGCTTCGATCTGGCCTCCCGGCAATGAGCAGTTCTTC
>TRBD2|TRBV15|few|TRBJ2-1
CATSRDPSGDNEQFF
TGTGCCACCAGCAGAGACCCTAGCGGGGACAATGAGCAGTTCTTC